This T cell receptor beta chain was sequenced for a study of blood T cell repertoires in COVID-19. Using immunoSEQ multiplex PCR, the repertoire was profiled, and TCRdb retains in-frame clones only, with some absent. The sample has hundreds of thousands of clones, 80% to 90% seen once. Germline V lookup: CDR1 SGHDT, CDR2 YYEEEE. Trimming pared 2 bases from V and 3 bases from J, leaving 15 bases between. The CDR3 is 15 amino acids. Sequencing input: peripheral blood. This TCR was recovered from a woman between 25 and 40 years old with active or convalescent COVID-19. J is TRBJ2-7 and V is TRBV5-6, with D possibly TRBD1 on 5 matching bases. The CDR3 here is CASSFVRGSGYEQYF. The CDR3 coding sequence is TGTGCCAGCAGCTTTGTAAGGGGAAGTGGCTACGAGCAGTACTTC.